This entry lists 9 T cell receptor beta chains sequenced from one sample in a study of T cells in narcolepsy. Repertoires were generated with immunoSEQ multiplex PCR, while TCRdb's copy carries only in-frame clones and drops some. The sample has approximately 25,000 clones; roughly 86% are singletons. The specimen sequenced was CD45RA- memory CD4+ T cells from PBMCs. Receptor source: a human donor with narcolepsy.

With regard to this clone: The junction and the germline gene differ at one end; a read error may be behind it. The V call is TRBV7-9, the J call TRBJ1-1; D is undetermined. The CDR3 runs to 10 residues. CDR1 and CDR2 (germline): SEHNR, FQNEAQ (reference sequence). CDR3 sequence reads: CASSSQRPTF. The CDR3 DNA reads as TGTGCCAGCAGCTCACAGAGACCTACCTTT.

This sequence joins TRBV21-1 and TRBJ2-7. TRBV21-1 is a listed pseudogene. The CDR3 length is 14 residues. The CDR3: CASSKGYTTYEQYV. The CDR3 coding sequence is TGTGCCAGCAGCAAAGGATACACGACCTACGAGCAGTACGTC.

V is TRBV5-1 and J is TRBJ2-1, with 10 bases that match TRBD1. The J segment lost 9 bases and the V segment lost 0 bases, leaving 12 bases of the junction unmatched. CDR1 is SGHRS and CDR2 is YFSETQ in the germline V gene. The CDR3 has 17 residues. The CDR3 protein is CASSLATGGYVFSEQFF. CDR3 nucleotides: TGCGCCAGCAGCTTGGCGACAGGGGGCTATGTTTTTAGTGAGCAGTTCTTC.

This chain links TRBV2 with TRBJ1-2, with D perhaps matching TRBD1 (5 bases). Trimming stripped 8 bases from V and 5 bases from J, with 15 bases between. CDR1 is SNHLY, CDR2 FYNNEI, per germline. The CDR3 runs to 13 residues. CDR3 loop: CASGGHSPYGYTF. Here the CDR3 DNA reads TGTGCCAGCGGCGGACACTCCCCATATGGCTACACCTTC.

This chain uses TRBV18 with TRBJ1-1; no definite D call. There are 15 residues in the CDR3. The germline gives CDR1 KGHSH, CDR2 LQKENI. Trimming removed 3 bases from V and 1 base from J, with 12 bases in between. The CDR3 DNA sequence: TGTGCCAGCTCACCCCACACGGACCCGAACACTGAAGCTTTCTTT. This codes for CASSPHTDPNTEAFF. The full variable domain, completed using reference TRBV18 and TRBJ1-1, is NAGVMQNPRHLVRRRGQEARLRCSPMKGHSHVYWYRQLPEEGLKFMVYLQKENIIDESGMPKERFSAEFPKEGPSILRIQQVVRGDSAAYFCASSPHTDPNTEAFFGQGTRLTVV.

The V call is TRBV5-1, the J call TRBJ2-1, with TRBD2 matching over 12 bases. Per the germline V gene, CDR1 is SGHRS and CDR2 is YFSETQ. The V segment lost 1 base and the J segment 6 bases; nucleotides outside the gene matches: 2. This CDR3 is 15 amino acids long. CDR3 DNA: TGCGCCAGCAGCTTGACTAGCGGGGGGATCAATGAGCAGTTCTTC. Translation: CASSLTSGGINEQFF.

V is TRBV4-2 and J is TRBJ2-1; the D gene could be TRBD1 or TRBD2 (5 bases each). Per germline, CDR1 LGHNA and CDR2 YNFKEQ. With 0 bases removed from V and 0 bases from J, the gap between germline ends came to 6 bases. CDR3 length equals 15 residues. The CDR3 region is CASSQDGGSYNEQFF. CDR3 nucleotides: TGTGCCAGCAGCCAAGATGGGGGCTCCTACAATGAGCAGTTCTTC.

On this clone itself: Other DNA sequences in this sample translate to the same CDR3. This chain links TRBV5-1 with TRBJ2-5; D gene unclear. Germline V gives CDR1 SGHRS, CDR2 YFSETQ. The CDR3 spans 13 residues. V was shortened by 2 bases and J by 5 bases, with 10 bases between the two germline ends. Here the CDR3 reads CASSLPGGETQYF. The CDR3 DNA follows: TGCGCCAGCAGCTTACCGGGTGGGGAGACCCAGTACTTC.

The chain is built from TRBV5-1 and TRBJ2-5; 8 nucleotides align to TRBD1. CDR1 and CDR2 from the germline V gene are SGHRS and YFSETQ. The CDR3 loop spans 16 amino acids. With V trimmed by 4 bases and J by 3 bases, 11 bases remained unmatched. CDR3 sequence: CASSALLTGGEETQYF. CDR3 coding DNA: TGCGCCAGCAGCGCGTTGTTAACAGGGGGTGAAGAGACCCAGTACTTC.